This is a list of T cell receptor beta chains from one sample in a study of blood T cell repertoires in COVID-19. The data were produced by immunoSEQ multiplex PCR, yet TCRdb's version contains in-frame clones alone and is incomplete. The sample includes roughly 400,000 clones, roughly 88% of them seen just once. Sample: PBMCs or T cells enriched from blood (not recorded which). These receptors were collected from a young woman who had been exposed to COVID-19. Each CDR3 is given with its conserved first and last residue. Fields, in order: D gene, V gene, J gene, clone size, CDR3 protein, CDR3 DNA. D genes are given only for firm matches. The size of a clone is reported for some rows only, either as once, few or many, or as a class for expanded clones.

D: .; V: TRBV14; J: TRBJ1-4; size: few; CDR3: CASSQERQKLFF; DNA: TGTGCCAGCAGCCAGGAGCGGCAAAAACTGTTTTTT
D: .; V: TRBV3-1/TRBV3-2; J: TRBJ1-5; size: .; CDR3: CASSQASGSGQPQHF; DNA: TGTGCCAGCAGCCAAGCAAGCGGCAGCGGGCAGCCCCAGCATTTT
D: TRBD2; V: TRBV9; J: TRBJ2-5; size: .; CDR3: CASSSRTSGGETQYF; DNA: TGTGCCAGCAGCTCTCGGACTAGCGGGGGAGAGACCCAGTACTTC
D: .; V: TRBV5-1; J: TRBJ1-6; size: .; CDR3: CASSLGSDSSYNSPLHF; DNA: TGCGCCAGCAGCTTGGGCAGTGACAGCTCCTATAATTCACCCCTCCACTTT
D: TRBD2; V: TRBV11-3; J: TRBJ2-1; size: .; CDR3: CASSRLAGLNEQFF; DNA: TGTGCCAGCAGCAGACTAGCGGGACTGAATGAGCAGTTCTTC
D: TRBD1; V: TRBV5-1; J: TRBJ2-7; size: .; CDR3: CASSRTGAEQYF; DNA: TGCGCCAGCAGCAGAACAGGGGCCGAGCAGTACTTC
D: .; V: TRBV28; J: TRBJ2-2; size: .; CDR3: CASSLTGNTGELFF; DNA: TGTGCCAGCAGTTTAACGGGGAACACCGGGGAGCTGTTTTTT
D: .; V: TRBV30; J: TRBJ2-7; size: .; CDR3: CAWSVSGNEQYF; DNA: TGTGCCTGGAGTGTATCCGGGAACGAGCAGTACTTC
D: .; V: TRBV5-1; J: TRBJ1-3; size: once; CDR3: CASSLEPTDFSGNTIYF; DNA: TGCGCCAGCAGCTTGGAACCGACGGACTTCTCTGGAAACACCATATATTTT
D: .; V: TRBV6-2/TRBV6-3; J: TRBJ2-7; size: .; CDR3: CASSYQGRYEQYF; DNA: TGTGCCAGCAGTTATCAGGGAAGGTACGAGCAGTACTTC
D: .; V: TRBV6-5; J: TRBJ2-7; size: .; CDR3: CASSYSQGPYEQYF; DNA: TGTGCCAGCAGTTACTCACAGGGTCCCTACGAGCAGTACTTC
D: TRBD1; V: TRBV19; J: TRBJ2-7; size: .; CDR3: CASSNGQGAGTGPYEQYF; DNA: TGTGCCAGTAGTAACGGACAGGGGGCAGGTACCGGTCCCTACGAGCAGTACTTC
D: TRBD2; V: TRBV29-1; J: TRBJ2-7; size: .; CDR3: CSVALGLAGSYEQYF; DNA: TGCAGCGTTGCACTAGGGCTAGCGGGTTCCTACGAGCAGTACTTC
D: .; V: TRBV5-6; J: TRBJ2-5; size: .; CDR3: CASSFPGHYQETQYF; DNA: TGTGCCAGCAGTTTTCCTGGGCACTACCAAGAGACCCAGTACTTC
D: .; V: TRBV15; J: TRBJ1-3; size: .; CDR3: CATSRDKVEAGNTIYF; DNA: TGTGCCACCAGCAGAGATAAGGTGGAGGCTGGAAACACCATATATTTT
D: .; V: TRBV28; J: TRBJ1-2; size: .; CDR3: CASSRPQQNGYTF; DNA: TGTGCCAGCAGCCGTCCTCAACAAAATGGCTACACCTTC
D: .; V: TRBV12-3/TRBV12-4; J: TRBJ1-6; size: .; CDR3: CASSQGSPLHF; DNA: TGTGCCAGCAGCCAGGGGTCACCCCTCCACTTT
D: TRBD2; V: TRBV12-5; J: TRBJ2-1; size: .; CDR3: CASAPGGDEQFF; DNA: TGTGCTAGTGCCCCGGGAGGGGATGAGCAGTTCTTC
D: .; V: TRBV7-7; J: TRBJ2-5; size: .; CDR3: CASSLRAGTTETQYF; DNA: TGTGCTAGCAGTCTCCGAGCCGGGACAACAGAGACCCAGTACTTC
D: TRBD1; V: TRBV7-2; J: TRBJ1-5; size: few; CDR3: CASSSSTGGTNQPQHF; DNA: TGTGCCAGCAGCTCAAGTACAGGGGGGACTAATCAGCCCCAGCATTTT
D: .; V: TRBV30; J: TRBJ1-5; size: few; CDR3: CAWGRQIGNQPQHF; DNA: TGTGCCTGGGGGAGACAGATCGGGAATCAGCCCCAGCATTTT
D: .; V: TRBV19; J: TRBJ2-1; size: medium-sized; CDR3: CASSHQGFYNEQFF; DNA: TGTGCCAGTAGTCATCAGGGGTTCTACAATGAGCAGTTCTTC
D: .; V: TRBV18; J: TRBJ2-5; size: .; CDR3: CASSSGQTPEAQYF; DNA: TGTGCCAGCTCATCAGGACAGACCCCTGAGGCCCAGTACTTC
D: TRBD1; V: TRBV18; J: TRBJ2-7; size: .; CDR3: CASSELPGQGSEQYF; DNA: TGTGCCAGCTCAGAGCTCCCGGGACAGGGCTCCGAGCAGTACTTC
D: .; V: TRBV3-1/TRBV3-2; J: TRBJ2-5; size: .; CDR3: CASSHIGGQETQYF; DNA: TGTGCCAGCAGCCATATTGGCGGCCAAGAGACCCAGTACTTC
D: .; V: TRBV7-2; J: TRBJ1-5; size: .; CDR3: CASSFRGGSNQPQHF; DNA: TGTGCCAGCAGCTTCAGGGGCGGTAGCAATCAGCCCCAGCATTTT
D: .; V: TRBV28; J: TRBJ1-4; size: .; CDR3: CASRSGGVALEKLFF; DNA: TGTGCCAGCAGGTCGGGAGGGGTGGCCCTTGAAAAACTGTTTTTT
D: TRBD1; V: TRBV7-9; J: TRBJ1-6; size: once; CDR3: CASSALGQGINSPLHF; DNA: TGTGCCAGCAGCGCCTTGGGACAGGGTATAAATTCACCCCTCCACTTT
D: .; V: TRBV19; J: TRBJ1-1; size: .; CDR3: CASSFGLVTEAFF; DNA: TGTGCCAGTAGCTTCGGGTTGGTCACTGAAGCTTTCTTT
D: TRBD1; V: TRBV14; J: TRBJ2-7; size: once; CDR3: CASSQEVRGSEQYF; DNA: TGTGCCAGCAGCCAAGAGGTCAGGGGGAGCGAGCAGTACTTC
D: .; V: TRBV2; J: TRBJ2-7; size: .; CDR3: CASSEAGIAEFYEQYF; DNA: TGTGCCAGCAGTGAAGCGGGAATAGCGGAGTTCTACGAGCAGTACTTC
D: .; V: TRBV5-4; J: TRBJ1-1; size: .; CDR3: CASSALRDTNTEAFF; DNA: TGTGCCAGCAGCGCTCTCCGGGACACCAACACTGAAGCTTTCTTT
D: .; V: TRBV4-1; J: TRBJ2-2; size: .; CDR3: CASSVQGSNTGELFF; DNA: TGCGCCAGCAGTGTACAGGGTTCGAACACCGGGGAGCTGTTTTTT
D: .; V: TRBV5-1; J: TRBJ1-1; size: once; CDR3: CASSLGQVDTEAFF; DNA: TGCGCCAGCAGCTTGGGGCAGGTGGACACTGAAGCTTTCTTT
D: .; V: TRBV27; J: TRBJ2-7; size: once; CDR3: CASSLFGGLTYEQYF; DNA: TGTGCCAGCAGTTTATTCGGGGGACTGACCTACGAGCAGTACTTC
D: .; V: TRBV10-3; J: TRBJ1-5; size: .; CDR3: CATQTLDQPQHF; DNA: TGTGCCACCCAGACACTAGATCAGCCCCAGCATTTT
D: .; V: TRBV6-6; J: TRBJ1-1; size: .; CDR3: CASSYARGNTEAFF; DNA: TGTGCCAGCAGTTACGCCAGGGGGAACACTGAAGCTTTCTTT
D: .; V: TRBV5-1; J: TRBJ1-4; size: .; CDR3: CASSLDLQTNEKLFF; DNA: TGCGCCAGCAGCTTGGATCTCCAGACTAATGAAAAACTGTTTTTT
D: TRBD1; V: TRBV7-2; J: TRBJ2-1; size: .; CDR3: CASSLGGQAIYNEQFF; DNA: TGTGCCAGCAGCTTAGGGGGACAGGCCATCTACAATGAGCAGTTCTTC
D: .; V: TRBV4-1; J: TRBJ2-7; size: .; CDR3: CASSQGQAVSYEQYF; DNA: TGCGCCAGCAGCCAAGGACAGGCGGTTTCCTACGAGCAGTACTTC
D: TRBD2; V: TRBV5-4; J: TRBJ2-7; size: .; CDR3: CASSELAWSDEQYF; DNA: TGTGCCAGCAGCGAACTAGCGTGGTCGGACGAGCAGTACTTC
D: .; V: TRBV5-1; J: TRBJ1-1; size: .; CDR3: CASSSTVNTEAFF; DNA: TGCGCCAGCAGCTCCACAGTCAACACTGAAGCTTTCTTT
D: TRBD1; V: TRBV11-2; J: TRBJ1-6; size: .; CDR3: CASSLAGGQGISPLHF; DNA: TGTGCCAGCAGCTTAGCCGGAGGACAGGGGATTTCACCCCTCCACTTT
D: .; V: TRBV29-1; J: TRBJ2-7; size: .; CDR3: CSVNENYEQYF; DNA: TGCAGCGTTAATGAGAACTACGAGCAGTACTTC
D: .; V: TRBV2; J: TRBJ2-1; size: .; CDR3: CARGTEQFF; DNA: TGTGCCAGGGGGACAGAGCAGTTCTTC
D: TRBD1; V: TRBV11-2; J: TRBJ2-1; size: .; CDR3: CASSLDRDRDEQFF; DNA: TGTGCCAGCAGCTTAGACCGGGACAGGGATGAGCAGTTCTTC
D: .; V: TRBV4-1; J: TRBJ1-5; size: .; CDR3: CASSQDRQGNQPQHF; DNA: TGCGCCAGCAGCCAAGATCGGCAGGGCAATCAGCCCCAGCATTTT
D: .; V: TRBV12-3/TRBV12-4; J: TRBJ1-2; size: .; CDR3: CASSQGQKAGYTF; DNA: TGTGCCAGCAGCCAGGGTCAAAAGGCTGGCTACACCTTC
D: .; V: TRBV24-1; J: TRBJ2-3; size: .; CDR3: CATSPNGNTDTQYF; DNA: TGTGCCACCAGCCCCAACGGGAACACAGATACGCAGTATTTT
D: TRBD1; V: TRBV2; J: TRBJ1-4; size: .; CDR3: CASSKTGLGEKLFF; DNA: TGTGCCAGCAGCAAGACAGGGCTGGGTGAAAAACTGTTTTTT
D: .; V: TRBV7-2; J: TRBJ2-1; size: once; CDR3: CASSFQGTVYNEQFF; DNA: TGTGCCAGCAGCTTCCAGGGCACGGTCTACAATGAGCAGTTCTTC
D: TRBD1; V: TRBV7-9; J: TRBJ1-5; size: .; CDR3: CASSETGSNQPQHF; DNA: TGTGCCAGCAGCGAGACAGGGAGCAATCAGCCCCAGCATTTT